This T cell receptor beta chain was recovered during a study of T cell changes during pregnancy in multiple sclerosis. Method: immunoSEQ multiplex PCR; TCRdb's copy keeps in-frame clones and lacks some. The sample consists of about 50,000 clones, about nine tenths of them appearing once. The sample here was CD4+ T cells from peripheral blood mononuclear cells, taken in the second trimester of pregnancy. The sequence was obtained from a female donor with multiple sclerosis, enrolled in a pregnancy study.

CDR3 amino acids: CASSIAAEGYGYTF. The CDR3 region has the DNA TGTGCCAGTAGTATAGCCGCGGAGGGGTATGGCTACACCTTC. The chain couples TRBV19 to TRBJ1-2, with D maybe TRBD1 (5 bases). The V gene lost 1 base and the J gene lost 5 bases, with 11 bases spanning the gap. The CDR3 has 14 residues. Looked up from germline, CDR1 is LNHDA and CDR2 is SQIVND (reference sequence).